These T cell receptor beta chains were read from a single sample in a study of CD8+CD57+ T cells in acquired aplastic anemia. TCRdb passed the reads through MiXCR, listing each CDR3 protein once. The top ten hold roughly 8% of the sample, which has about 270,000 distinct CDR3 sequences, approximately 57% seen once. Sequencing used sorted CD4+, CD8+, or CD8+CD57+ T cells (not recorded which) from PBMCs. The receptors were gathered from a human donor with severe aplastic anemia or a healthy control (not recorded which). Each CDR3 is given with its conserved first and last residue. The D gene is left open where the match is weak. Clone size is not always given. Where it is, it says once, few, many or a class for expanded clones.

>TRBV20-1|TRBJ1-1|NA|NA
CSTRDRDPEAFF
TGCAGTACTAGGGACCGGGACCCTGAAGCTTTCTTT
>TRBV10-3|TRBJ2-1|NA|NA
CASSLRAVYNEQFF
TGTGCCAGCAGCCTACGCGCGGTTTACAATGAGCAGTTCTTC
>TRBV20-1|TRBJ1-5|TRBD1|many
CSAVTGASSNQPQHF
TGCAGTGCCGTGACAGGGGCGTCTAGCAATCAGCCCCAGCATTTT
>TRBV9|TRBJ2-5|NA|many
CASSVGRVGATQETQYF
TGTGCCAGCAGCGTAGGGCGGGTAGGGGCTACACAAGAGACCCAGTACTTC
>TRBV15|TRBJ2-3|NA|few
CATSFGTYTDTQYF
TGTGCCACCAGCTTCGGGACTTACACAGATACGCAGTATTTT
>TRBV5-1|TRBJ1-2|NA|many
CASSANGGYTF
TGCGCCAGCAGCGCGAACGGGGGCTACACCTTC
>TRBV9|TRBJ2-7|TRBD1|NA
CASSVGQDYEQYF
TGTGCCAGCAGCGTCGGACAGGACTACGAGCAGTACTTC
>TRBV5-1|TRBJ1-6|NA|NA
CASSIGTGASPLHF
TGCGCCAGCAGCATCGGGACCGGGGCTTCACCCCTCCACTTT
>TRBV5-8|TRBJ1-1|NA|few
CASSFRTDTEAFF
TGTGCCAGCAGCTTTCGGACGGACACTGAAGCTTTCTTT
>TRBV7-8|TRBJ2-7|NA|NA
CASSRDTGFREQYF
TGTGCCAGCAGCCGAGACACAGGGTTTAGAGAGCAGTACTTC
>TRBV7-8|TRBJ2-7|TRBD1|NA
CASSMPGQRSYEQYF
TGTGCCAGCAGCATGCCGGGACAGCGCTCCTACGAGCAGTACTTC
>TRBV5-1|TRBJ2-3|NA|NA
CASSLQDRQYF
TGCGCCAGCAGCTTGCAGGATAGGCAGTATTTT
>TRBV4-2|TRBJ2-7|TRBD2|few
CASSLGTSRTYEQYF
TGTGCCAGCAGCCTGGGGACTAGCAGAACCTACGAGCAGTACTTC
>TRBV10-3|TRBJ1-1|NA|few
CATIERGNTEAFF
TGTGCCACCATAGAACGGGGGAACACTGAAGCTTTCTTT
>TRBV7-3|TRBJ2-5|TRBD1|NA
CASSLAGTGGETQYF
TGTGCCAGCAGTCTTGCCGGGACAGGGGGAGAGACCCAGTACTTC
>TRBV11-2|TRBJ1-6|NA|many
CASSPDGRAFRSPLHF
TGTGCCAGCAGCCCGGACGGCCGAGCCTTCAGGTCACCCCTCCACTTT
>TRBV29-1|TRBJ2-1|TRBD2|NA
CSVEGLAGDNEQFF
TGCAGCGTTGAAGGACTAGCGGGGGACAATGAGCAGTTCTTC
>TRBV12-3/TRBV12-4|TRBJ1-2|TRBD1|once
CASSPGTGPLYGYTF
TGTGCCAGCAGCCCCGGGACAGGGCCACTCTATGGCTACACCTTC
>TRBV10-3|TRBJ2-7|TRBD1|NA
CAAAGGTGPSEQYF
TGTGCCGCAGCGGGCGGGACAGGGCCATCCGAGCAGTACTTC
>TRBV10-3|TRBJ2-1|TRBD2|many
CAISETSGGHNEQFF
TGTGCCATCAGTGAAACTAGCGGGGGACACAATGAGCAGTTCTTC
>TRBV7-2|TRBJ2-1|TRBD2|NA
CASSTSGETYNEQFF
TGTGCCAGCAGTACTAGCGGTGAGACCTACAATGAGCAGTTCTTC
>TRBV2|TRBJ1-3|NA|NA
CASSYSTGGNTIYF
TGTGCCAGCAGTTACTCCACAGGGGGAAACACCATATATTTT
>TRBV2|TRBJ2-7|TRBD2|NA
CASRLASYEQYF
TGTGCCAGCAGACTAGCGAGCTACGAGCAGTACTTC
>TRBV20-1|TRBJ2-7|TRBD1|NA
CSAFGTGGFEQYF
TGCAGTGCTTTTGGGACAGGGGGGTTCGAGCAGTACTTC
>TRBV29-1|TRBJ1-2|NA|many
CSGRWGDYGYTF
TGCAGCGGGCGATGGGGGGACTATGGCTACACCTTC
>TRBV19|TRBJ2-1|NA|NA
CASRLGVGSYNEQFF
TGTGCCAGTAGATTAGGGGTTGGGTCCTACAATGAGCAGTTCTTC
>TRBV2|TRBJ2-2|NA|few
CASSGTQGRTGELFF
TGTGCCAGCAGTGGCACACAGGGACGGACCGGGGAGCTGTTTTTT
>TRBV2|TRBJ1-3|NA|few
CASRVQVGNTIYF
TGTGCCAGCAGGGTCCAGGTCGGAAACACCATATATTTT
>TRBV9|TRBJ2-3|NA|few
CASSSTTDTQYF
TGTGCCAGCAGTAGTACAACAGATACGCAGTATTTT
>TRBV15|TRBJ2-7|NA|NA
CATSRVGSEQYF
TGTGCCACCAGCAGAGTAGGCAGCGAGCAGTACTTC
>TRBV7-2|TRBJ2-7|NA|NA
CASRESLSYEQYF
TGTGCCAGCCGTGAAAGTTTGTCCTACGAGCAGTACTTC
>TRBV29-1|TRBJ1-6|NA|NA
CSVRWGSNSPLHF
TGCAGCGTTCGATGGGGATCCAATTCACCCCTCCACTTT
>TRBV20-1|TRBJ1-2|NA|few
CSANPLEAYGYTF
TGCAGTGCTAATCCCCTCGAGGCCTATGGCTACACCTTC
>TRBV28|TRBJ1-1|NA|many
CASRAGLTEAFF
TGTGCCAGCAGGGCAGGGTTGACTGAAGCTTTCTTT
>TRBV7-9|TRBJ2-1|TRBD2|few
CASSDRTSGVINEQFF
TGTGCCAGCAGCGACAGGACTAGCGGGGTTATTAATGAGCAGTTCTTC
>TRBV20-1|TRBJ2-3|NA|NA
CSAALADSTDTQYF
TGCAGTGCTGCCTTAGCGGACAGCACAGATACGCAGTATTTT
>TRBV10-3|TRBJ2-6|NA|few
CAITGQLSGANVLTF
TGTGCCATCACCGGACAACTCTCTGGGGCCAACGTCCTGACTTTC
>TRBV15|TRBJ2-7|NA|once
CATSQWGIGSYEQYF
TGTGCCACCAGCCAATGGGGAATCGGCTCCTACGAGCAGTACTTC
>TRBV4-3|TRBJ1-4|NA|many
CASSRQTGQEEKLFF
TGCGCCAGCAGTCGGCAAACAGGGCAGGAGGAAAAACTGTTTTTT
>TRBV20-1|TRBJ2-7|TRBD2|many
CSAIPRGGRYEQYF
TGCAGTGCCATTCCGCGGGGGGGACGCTACGAGCAGTACTTC
>TRBV6-5|TRBJ1-1|NA|NA
CASRHGPANTEAFF
TGTGCCAGCAGACACGGCCCAGCAAACACTGAAGCTTTCTTT
>TRBV7-8|TRBJ2-3|TRBD2|many
CASSTPRGGTDTQYF
TGTGCCAGCTCAACCCCGCGGGGGGGGACAGATACGCAGTATTTT
>TRBV5-1|TRBJ2-3|TRBD2|NA
CASSLERGHTDTQYF
TGCGCCAGCAGCTTGGAGCGGGGCCACACAGATACGCAGTATTTT
>TRBV9|TRBJ2-5|TRBD1|many
CASSGTGALETQYF
TGTGCCAGCAGTGGGACAGGCGCTCTGGAGACCCAGTACTTC
>TRBV7-6|TRBJ1-6|TRBD1|NA
CASSIGQGLAPLHF
TGTGCCAGCAGCATCGGACAGGGGCTGGCACCCCTCCACTTT
>TRBV5-1|TRBJ2-5|NA|NA
CASSLHSQETQYF
TGCGCCAGCAGCTTGCACAGCCAAGAGACCCAGTACTTC
>TRBV7-9|TRBJ2-7|NA|NA
CASSAQPVGVHEQYF
TGTGCCAGCAGCGCCCAACCTGTGGGGGTCCACGAGCAGTACTTC
>TRBV7-3|TRBJ2-7|TRBD1|NA
CASRDRGSPYEQYF
TGTGCCAGCAGGGACAGGGGGTCCCCCTACGAGCAGTACTTC
>TRBV9|TRBJ2-3|NA|many
CASSVAPGVDTQYF
TGTGCCAGCAGCGTAGCGCCAGGGGTCGATACGCAGTATTTT